The present entry profiles one T cell receptor (beta chain) with its context. Its antigen remains undetermined. No quality values exist for individual bases; no much larger clone is one base distant. Receptor amplification or capture employed the immunoSEQ multiplex PCR assay. TCRdb stores this immuneACCESS table with in-frame sequences only. Part of the clones is absent; in the studies checked, under half of the shortfall reflects unresolved V genes, and no reason is known for the rest. Present in this sample are 40,000 to 60,000 clones, approximately 90% of which were seen just once. The ten top clones hold approximately 3.9% of the sample. V gives up 5 bases and J gives up 6 bases, and the segment between their germline ends measures 17 bases. The CDR3 measures 15 amino acids from cysteine to phenylalanine. Left in the record is the CDR3 DNA by itself, 45 bases read in frame from the first base. The germline V gene sets CDR1 to SGHTA and CDR2 to FQGNSA.

The entry originates in a study of technical replicates of blood from a few donors (dated by TCRdb to about 2017). The TCR originated in a human donor in good health. Some clones in this sample may be carry-over from other donors' samples. The chain is assembled from TRBV7-2 and TRBJ2-1, with a tentative D gene TRBD2 over 7 matching bases. Sequenced input: PBMCs. The CDR3 region: CASSTRGLAANEQFF. The DNA is as follows: TGTGCCAGCAGCACCCGGGGGCTAGCGGCCAATGAGCAGTTCTTC.